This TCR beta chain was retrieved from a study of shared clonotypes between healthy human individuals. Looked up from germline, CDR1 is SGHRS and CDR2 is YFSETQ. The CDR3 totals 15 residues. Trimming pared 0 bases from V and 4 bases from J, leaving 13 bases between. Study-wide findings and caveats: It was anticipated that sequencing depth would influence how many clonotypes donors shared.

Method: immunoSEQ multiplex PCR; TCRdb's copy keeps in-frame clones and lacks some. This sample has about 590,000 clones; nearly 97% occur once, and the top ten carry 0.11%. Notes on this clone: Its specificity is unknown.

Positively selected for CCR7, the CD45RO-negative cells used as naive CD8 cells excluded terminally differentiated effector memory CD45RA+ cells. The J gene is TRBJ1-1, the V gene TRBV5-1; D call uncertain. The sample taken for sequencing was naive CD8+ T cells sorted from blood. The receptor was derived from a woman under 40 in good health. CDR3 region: CASSLEGGGITEAFF. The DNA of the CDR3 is TGCGCCAGCAGCTTGGAGGGCGGTGGCATCACTGAAGCTTTCTTT.